Below, 20 T cell receptor beta chains from the same sample are listed, as sequenced in a study of cytomegalovirus exposure and HLA in healthy donors (TCRdb year 2017). The protocol used for the library was the immunoSEQ multiplex PCR assay. A mixture of 60 forward primers for TCR Vbeta segments and 13 reverse primers for TCR Jbeta segments was used in the multiplex PCR. This immuneACCESS table, as held by TCRdb, lists in-frame sequences with V and J called but not all clones. Of the missing ones, under half trace to an unresolved V gene in checked studies; the others have no known cause. In this sample's table one finds over 100,000 clones. Approximately 6.2% of the sample goes to the ten largest clones. The sequenced sample consisted of PBMCs. These receptors were collected from a man between 40 and 49 years old in good health and CMV-seropositive.

The chain has TRBV11-2 and TRBJ2-1, with 10 positions matching TRBD2. Germline V lookup: CDR1 SGHAT, CDR2 FQNNGV. Trimming cost V 0 bases and J 8 bases; bases outside gene matches: 7. The CDR3 runs to 16 residues. The CDR3 reads CASSLEGLAGVYEQFF. In nucleotides, the CDR3 is TGTGCCAGCAGCTTAGAAGGGCTAGCGGGAGTATATGAGCAGTTCTTC.

The rearrangement joins TRBV5-4 to TRBJ1-1, with 7 bases lining up with TRBD1. Germline CDR1 and CDR2: SGHNT and YYREEE (reference sequence). J was trimmed by 1 base and V by 0 bases; bases with no gene match: 0. The CDR3 sequence is 14 residues long. This CDR3 is CASSLGTGNTEAFF. In DNA, the CDR3 is TGTGCCAGCAGCTTGGGGACAGGGAACACTGAAGCTTTCTTT.

The chain links TRBV28 to TRBJ1-1, with TRBD1 as a possible D gene (5 bases). Trimming cost V 5 bases and J 1 base, with 8 bases left between them. Germline lookup yields CDR1 MDHEN and CDR2 SYDVKM. CDR3 length: 13 amino acids. The CDR3 DNA is TGTGCCAGCAGTCAGGGTGGGAACACTGAAGCTTTCTTT. Protein: CASSQGGNTEAFF.

The rearrangement uses TRBV27 and TRBJ1-4, with D hard to call. Between the trimmed V and J ends, which lost 5 bases and 4 bases, there was a span of 14 bases. This CDR3 region has 15 residues. CDR1 is MNHEY, CDR2 SMNVEV, per germline (reference sequence). CDR3 in DNA: TGTGCCAGCAGTCCGCTTGGGCTGAGTAATGAAAAACTGTTTTTT. Protein sequence: CASSPLGLSNEKLFF.

This rearrangement joins TRBV2 to TRBJ2-2; 9 bases map to TRBD2. The trim removed 10 bases at V and 5 bases at J, leaving 8 bases unmatched. This CDR3 contains 14 residues. The germline V gene encodes CDR1 SNHLY and CDR2 FYNNEI. CDR3 protein: CATRSGSGTGELFF. The CDR3 nucleotides are TGTGCCACCCGTAGCGGGAGCGGAACCGGGGAGCTGTTTTTT. Looking up the rest from reference TRBV2 and TRBJ2-2 gives the full variable domain: EPEVTQTPSHQVTQMGQEVILRCVPISNHLYFYWYRQILGQKVEFLVSFYNNEISEKSEIFDDQFSVERPDGSNFTLKIRSTKLEDSAMYFCATRSGSGTGELFFGEGSRLTVL.

This sequence joins TRBV5-8 and TRBJ1-3, with TRBD1 matching over 9 bases. With 2 bases clipped from V and 8 bases from J, the junction kept 8 bases outside the gene matches. Germline assignment: CDR1 SGHTS and CDR2 YDEGEE. CDR3 length: 15 residues. CDR3 in amino acids: CASSFDGQGTYTIYF. DNA of the CDR3: TGTGCCAGCAGCTTCGACGGACAGGGGACTTACACCATATATTTT. Using reference TRBV5-8 and TRBJ1-3 for the parts outside the CDR3, the full variable domain is EAGVTQSPTHLIKTRGQQATLRCSPISGHTSVYWYQQALGLGLQFLLWYDEGEERNRGNFPPRFSGRQFPNYSSELNVNALELEDSALYLCASSFDGQGTYTIYFGEGSWLTVV.

V usage is TRBV11-3 and J usage is TRBJ2-2, with 7 bases identical to TRBD2. Trimming at V came to 5 bases and at J to 6 bases, leaving 12 bases not matched to a gene. In germline, CDR1 is SGHNT, CDR2 YENEEA. The CDR3 loop spans 16 amino acids. CDR3 nucleotide sequence: TGTGCCAGCAGCAAAGGCAGTGCGGGAGCGGCCGGGGAGCTGTTTTTT. This gives the protein CASSKGSAGAAGELFF. Based on the CDR3 plus reference TRBV11-3 and TRBJ2-2, the full variable domain is EAGVVQSPRYKIIEKKQPVAFWCNPISGHNTLYWYLQNLGQGPELLIRYENEEAVDDSQLPKDRFSAERLKGVDSTLKIQPAELGDSAVYLCASSKGSAGAAGELFFGEGSRLTVL.

V usage is TRBV28 and J usage is TRBJ1-1, with 7 bases lining up with TRBD1. Germline assignment: CDR1 MDHEN and CDR2 SYDVKM. Germline trimming cut 6 bases from V and 4 bases from J; bases unmatched to any gene: 11. This CDR3 contains 15 residues. The CDR3 coding sequence is TGTGCCAGCAGGCCACCGACAGGGCAGGGCACTGAAGCTTTCTTT. Its protein product is CASRPPTGQGTEAFF.

This sequence joins TRBV5-8 and TRBJ1-5; TRBD1 matches 9 bases. From germline, CDR1 is SGHTS and CDR2 YDEGEE. Germline trimming cut 5 bases from V and 2 bases from J; bases unmatched to any gene: 8. The CDR3 runs to 16 residues. The CDR3 loop is CASRKQGAYGNQPQHF. For the CDR3, the DNA is TGTGCCAGCAGGAAACAGGGGGCGTACGGCAATCAGCCCCAGCATTTT.

The V and J genes are TRBV5-1 and TRBJ1-3, with D possibly being TRBD1 (5 bases). The CDR3 sequence is 15 residues long. Deletions cut 0 bases from V and 0 bases from J, with 7 bases between. Germline values: CDR1 SGHRS, CDR2 YFSETQ. CDR3 loop: CASSLVGGSGNTIYF. CDR3 nucleotides: TGCGCCAGCAGCTTGGTCGGGGGCTCTGGAAACACCATATATTTT.

The rearrangement links TRBV28 to TRBJ2-7, with TRBD1 matching 8 bases. J gave up 3 bases and V 5 bases, and 3 bases lay outside the gene matches. CDR3 length: 13 amino acids. The germline gives CDR1 MDHEN, CDR2 SYDVKM. The CDR3 is CASSGQGLYEQYF. Written as DNA, the CDR3 is TGTGCCAGCAGTGGACAGGGCCTCTACGAGCAGTACTTC. Complete variable domain (other parts from reference TRBV28 and TRBJ2-7): DVKVTQSSRYLVKRTGEKVFLECVQDMDHENMFWYRQDPGLGLRLIYFSYDVKMKEKGDIPEGYSVSREKKERFSLILESASTNQTSMYLCASSGQGLYEQYFGPGTRLTVT.

The chain combines TRBV5-3 with TRBJ2-1; 13 bases line up with TRBD2. TRBV5-3 is labeled an ORF, and its function is uncertain. CDR3 size: 16 residues. V was pared by 3 bases and J by 7 bases, with 7 bases of the junction left unmatched. The CDR3 loop reads CARSWGTSGMKNEQFF. CDR3 in DNA: TGTGCCAGAAGCTGGGGGACTAGCGGGATGAAGAATGAGCAGTTCTTC.

The chain employs TRBV6-5 and TRBJ2-1; tentative D call: TRBD2 (5 bases). The CDR3 contains 15 residues. V was shortened by 7 bases and J by 1 base, with 14 bases between the two germline ends. Germline CDR1 and CDR2: MNHEY and SVGAGI. The CDR3 coding sequence is TGTGCCAGCACTCTGCTTGCGGGTTCCTACAATGAGCAGTTCTTC. Protein: CASTLLAGSYNEQFF.

The rearrangement joins TRBV19 to TRBJ1-5, with 10 bases lining up with TRBD1. CDR1 is LNHDA, CDR2 SQIVND, per germline (reference sequence). V gave up 8 bases and J gave up 3 bases; unmatched junction bases: 1. The CDR3 covers 13 residues. In nucleotides, the CDR3 is TGTGCCAGTGGACAGGGGGTCAATCAGCCCCAGCATTTT. Encoded protein: CASGQGVNQPQHF.

V gene TRBV27 combines with J gene TRBJ2-1; 16 bases map to TRBD2. The CDR3 runs 19 residues. Germline V lookup: CDR1 MNHEY, CDR2 SMNVEV (reference sequence). V was clipped by 5 bases and J by 1 base; unmatched bases: 8. The CDR3 loop reads CASSHLGLAGGPSYNEQFF. The CDR3 bases are TGTGCCAGCAGTCACTTGGGACTAGCGGGAGGGCCTTCCTACAATGAGCAGTTCTTC.

The V and J genes are TRBV27 and TRBJ2-5, with D unclear. Germline-derived CDR1 and CDR2 are MNHEY and SMNVEV (reference sequence). V was shortened by 0 bases and J by 5 bases, with 10 bases between the two germline ends. CDR3 length equals 14 residues. Here the CDR3 DNA reads TGTGCCAGCAGTTTATCGGCGGCGATCGAGACCCAGTACTTC. This encodes CASSLSAAIETQYF.

The chain recombines TRBV4-3 with TRBJ2-5; 8 bases are shared with TRBD2. The V segment lost 3 bases and the J segment 0 bases; nucleotides outside the gene matches: 6. The germline CDR1 and CDR2 sequences are LGHNA and YSLEER. The CDR3 is made up of 16 amino acids. The CDR3 DNA sequence: TGCGCCAGCAGCCACGCTAGCGGGCCGTACCAAGAGACCCAGTACTTC. Its translation: CASSHASGPYQETQYF.

The chain links TRBV6-5 to TRBJ2-7; 9 positions agree with TRBD2. V lost 4 bases, J lost 2 bases, and 9 bases stayed unmatched. CDR1 is MNHEY, CDR2 SVGAGI, per germline. The CDR3 extends over 16 amino acids. The CDR3 bases are TGTGCCAGCAGTTCTAGCGGGACACCCGGAACCTACGAGCAGTACTTC. Protein: CASSSSGTPGTYEQYF.

The rearrangement joins TRBV19 to TRBJ2-7, with TRBD2 matching 12 bases. The CDR3 loop spans 20 amino acids. Per germline, CDR1 LNHDA and CDR2 SQIVND (reference sequence). V lost 3 bases to trimming and J lost 0 bases; unmatched junction nucleotides: 15. The CDR3 loop reads CASSIGGLRLAGVGSYEQYF. The CDR3 bases are TGTGCCAGTAGTATCGGCGGACTTCGACTAGCGGGAGTGGGCTCCTACGAGCAGTACTTC.

The J gene is TRBJ2-7, the V gene TRBV5-1; 7 bases are a match to TRBD1. The germline CDR1 and CDR2 sequences are SGHRS and YFSETQ. Trimming removed 0 bases from V and 5 bases from J; junction bases left unmatched: 8. This CDR3 region has 15 residues. The CDR3 bases are TGCGCCAGCAGCTTGGGCACAGGGGCATGGGACGAGCAGTACTTC. Amino acids: CASSLGTGAWDEQYF. Full variable domain (missing parts from reference TRBV5-1 and TRBJ2-7): KAGVTQTPRYLIKTRGQQVTLSCSPISGHRSVSWYQQTPGQGLQFLFEYFSETQRNKGNFPGRFSGRQFSNSRSEMNVSTLELGDSALYLCASSLGTGAWDEQYFGPGTRLTVT.